The clone carrying this TCR beta chain was counted a few times. Its antigen is currently unknown. 60 Vbeta and 13 Jbeta primers were used in PCR. Sequencing used immunoSEQ multiplex PCR; TCRdb keeps in-frame clones, though not all of them. The repertoire holds over 100,000 clones, with 77% as singletons. This sample was included in a study of cytomegalovirus exposure and HLA in healthy donors. Study-level findings and limits: The classifier reportedly diagnosed cytomegalovirus status with high specificity and sensitivity. The productive fraction for most TCR beta V segments was about 87% or about 30% in an earlier analysis.

This CDR3 contains 15 residues. Germline V gives CDR1 SGDLS, CDR2 YYNGEE. Trimming shortened V by 2 bases and J by 2 bases, and 10 bases separated the two germline ends. Source material: PBMCs. This TCR derives from a male donor in good health and CMV-seropositive. The V gene is TRBV9, the J gene TRBJ2-2; unclear D gene. The CDR3 is CASSVSQINTGELFF. CDR3 bases: TGTGCCAGCAGCGTTTCGCAGATAAACACCGGGGAGCTGTTTTTT. The entire variable domain, with the rest obtained from reference TRBV9 and TRBJ2-2, is as follows: DSGVTQTPKHLITATGQRVTLRCSPRSGDLSVYWYQQSLDQGLQFLIQYYNGEERAKGNILERFSAQQFPDLHSELNLSSLELGDSALYFCASSVSQINTGELFFGEGSRLTVL.